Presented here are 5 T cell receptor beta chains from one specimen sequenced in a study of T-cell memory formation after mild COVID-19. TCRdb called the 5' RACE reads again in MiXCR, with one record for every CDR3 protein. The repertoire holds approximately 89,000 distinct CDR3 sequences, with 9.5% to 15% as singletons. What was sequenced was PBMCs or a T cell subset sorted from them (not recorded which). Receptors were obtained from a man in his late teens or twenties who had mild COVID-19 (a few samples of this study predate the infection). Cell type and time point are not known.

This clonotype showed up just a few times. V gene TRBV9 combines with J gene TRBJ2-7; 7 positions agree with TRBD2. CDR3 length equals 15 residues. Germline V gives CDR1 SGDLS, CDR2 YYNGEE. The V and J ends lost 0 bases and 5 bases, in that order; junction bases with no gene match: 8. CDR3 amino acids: CASSVVSGGVNEQYV. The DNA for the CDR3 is TGTGCCAGCAGCGTAGTCTCGGGGGGAGTGAACGAGCAGTACGTC.

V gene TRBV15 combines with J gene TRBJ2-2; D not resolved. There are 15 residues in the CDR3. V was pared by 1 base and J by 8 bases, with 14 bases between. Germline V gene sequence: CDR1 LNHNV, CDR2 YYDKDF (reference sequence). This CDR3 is CATSRGESWQGELFF. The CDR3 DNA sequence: TGTGCCACCAGCAGAGGGGAATCTTGGCAAGGGGAGCTGTTTTTT. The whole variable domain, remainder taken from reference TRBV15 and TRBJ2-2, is DAMVIQNPRYQVTQFGKPVTLSCSQTLNHNVMYWYQQKSSQAPKLLFHYYDKDFNNEADTPDNFQSRRPNTSFCFLDIRSPGLGDTAMYLCATSRGESWQGELFFGEGSRLTVL.

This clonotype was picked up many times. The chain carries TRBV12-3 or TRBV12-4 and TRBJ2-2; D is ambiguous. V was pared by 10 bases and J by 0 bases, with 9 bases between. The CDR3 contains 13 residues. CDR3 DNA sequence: TGTGCCAACCAAGACTCGAACACCGGGGAGCTGTTTTTT. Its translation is CANQDSNTGELFF.

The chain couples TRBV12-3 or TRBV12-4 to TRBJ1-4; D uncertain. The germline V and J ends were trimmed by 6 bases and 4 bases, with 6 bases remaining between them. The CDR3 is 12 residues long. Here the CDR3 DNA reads TGTGCCAGCAGCCAATTTAATGAAAAACTGTTTTTT. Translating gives CASSQFNEKLFF.

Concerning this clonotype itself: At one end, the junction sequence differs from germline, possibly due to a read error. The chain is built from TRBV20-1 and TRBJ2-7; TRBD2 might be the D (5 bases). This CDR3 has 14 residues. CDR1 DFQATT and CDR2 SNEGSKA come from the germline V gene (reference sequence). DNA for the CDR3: TGCAGTGCTAGAGACGAGGGAATCTCCCACGAGCAGTACTTC. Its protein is CSARDEGISHEQYF.